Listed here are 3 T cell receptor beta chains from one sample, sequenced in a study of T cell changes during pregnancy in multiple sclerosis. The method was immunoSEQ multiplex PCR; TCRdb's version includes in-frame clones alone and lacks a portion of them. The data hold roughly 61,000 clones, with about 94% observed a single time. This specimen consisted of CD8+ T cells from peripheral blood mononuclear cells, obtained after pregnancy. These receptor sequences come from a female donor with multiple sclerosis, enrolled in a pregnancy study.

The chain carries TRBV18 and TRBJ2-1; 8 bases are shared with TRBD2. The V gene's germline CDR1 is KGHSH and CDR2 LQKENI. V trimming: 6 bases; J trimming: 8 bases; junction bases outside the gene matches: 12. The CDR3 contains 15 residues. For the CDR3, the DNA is TGTGCCAGCTCTCAAGCGGGAGTATCCGGAGATGAGCAGTTCTTC. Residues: CASSQAGVSGDEQFF. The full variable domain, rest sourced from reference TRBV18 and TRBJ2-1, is NAGVMQNPRHLVRRRGQEARLRCSPMKGHSHVYWYRQLPEEGLKFMVYLQKENIIDESGMPKERFSAEFPKEGPSILRIQQVVRGDSAAYFCASSQAGVSGDEQFFGPGTRLTVL.

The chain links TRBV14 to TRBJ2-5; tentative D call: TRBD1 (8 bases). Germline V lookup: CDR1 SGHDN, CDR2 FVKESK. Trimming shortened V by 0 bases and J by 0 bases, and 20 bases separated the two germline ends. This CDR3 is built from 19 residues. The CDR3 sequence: CASSQDSRQGRADQETQYF. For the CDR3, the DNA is TGTGCCAGCAGCCAAGACTCAAGACAGGGGAGGGCCGACCAAGAGACCCAGTACTTC.

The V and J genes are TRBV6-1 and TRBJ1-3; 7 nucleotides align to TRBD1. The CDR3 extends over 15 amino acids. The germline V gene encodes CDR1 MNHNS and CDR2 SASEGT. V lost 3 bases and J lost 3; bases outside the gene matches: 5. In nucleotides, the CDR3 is TGTGCCAGCAGTGACTTAGGGACAGTTGGAAACACCATATATTTT. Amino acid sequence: CASSDLGTVGNTIYF.